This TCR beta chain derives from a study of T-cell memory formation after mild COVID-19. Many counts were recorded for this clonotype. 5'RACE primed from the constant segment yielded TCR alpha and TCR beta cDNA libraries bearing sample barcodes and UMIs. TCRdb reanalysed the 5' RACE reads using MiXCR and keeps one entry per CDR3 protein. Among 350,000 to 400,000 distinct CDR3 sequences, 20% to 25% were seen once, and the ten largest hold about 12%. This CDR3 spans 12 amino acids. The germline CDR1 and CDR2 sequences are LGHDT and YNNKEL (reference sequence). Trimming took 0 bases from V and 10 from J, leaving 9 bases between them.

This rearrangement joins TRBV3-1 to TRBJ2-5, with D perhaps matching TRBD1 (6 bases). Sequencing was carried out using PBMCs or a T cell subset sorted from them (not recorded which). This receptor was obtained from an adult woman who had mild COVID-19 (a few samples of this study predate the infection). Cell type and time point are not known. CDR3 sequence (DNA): TGTGCCAGCAGCCAAGATCGAGGGGGCCAGTACTTC. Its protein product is CASSQDRGGQYF.